This TCR beta chain was observed in a study of T cells in Graves' hyperthyroidism and ophthalmopathy. What was amplified from RNA transcripts were TCR beta CDR3 regions. First-round RT-PCR of the TCR CDR3 relied on the HTBI primer set. Via MiXCR, TCRdb re-called the multiplex PCR reads, giving one row per CDR3 protein. Of about 150,000 distinct CDR3 sequences in the sample, approximately 20% were seen once. Disease duration under 2 months; hyperthyroidism patients were aged 18 to 65. Concerning this clonotype itself: Its cognate antigen is unknown.

This CDR3 has 16 residues. Trimming cost V 5 bases and J 3 bases, with 17 bases left between them. Germline V gene sequence: CDR1 MNHEY, CDR2 SMNVEV (reference sequence). Whole-study findings and limits: A median around six months before onset, the model predicted ophthalmopathy. From stable hyperthyroidism, ophthalmopathy was set apart by a 13 V-J model.

The specimen was blood. The genes are TRBV27 and TRBJ2-1, with D perhaps matching TRBD2 (5 bases). The sequence was collected from a woman aged 50 to 65 with Graves' hyperthyroidism that later progressed to Graves' ophthalmopathy. The CDR3: CASSPNGVGYYNEQFF. The DNA of the CDR3 is TGTGCCAGCAGTCCCAACGGGGTGGGCTACTACAATGAGCAGTTCTTC.